One T cell receptor (beta chain) is described in this entry. The record originates from a study of blood T cell repertoires in COVID-19. Per the authors' pipeline: From reference gene primer amplification, estimates of nucleated cell counts were derived. Some clones are missing from TCRdb's copy, which holds only in-frame ones; the method was immunoSEQ multiplex PCR. V, J and clone size are those of that table, while D and trimming were read from the DNA. The repertoire holds 95,000 to 100,000 clones, with approximately 92% as singletons. V was trimmed by 1 base and J by 4 bases, leaving 6 bases between them. The V gene's germline CDR1 is SGHRS and CDR2 YFSETQ. This CDR3 comprises 12 residues.

This rearrangement joins TRBV5-1 to TRBJ2-7; D not resolved. The sequencing sample was made of peripheral blood. This receptor was identified in a man aged 50 to 59 with active COVID-19. CDR3 DNA sequence: TGCGCCAGCAGCTTGATGAGTTACGAGCAGTACTTC. This sequence encodes CASSLMSYEQYF.